This TCR beta chain derives from a study of regulatory T cells in long-lasting Graves disease. Regarding the study as a whole: When disease was persistent, TRBV28, TRBJ1-2 and TRBJ2-5 were the favored segments.

Time point here: newly diagnosed GD, antithyroid drugs for less than 3 months. From PBMCs, RNA was extracted and then used to make the TCR library. The germline V gene has CDR1 MNHEY and CDR2 SVGEGT. With 5 bases removed from V and 2 bases from J, the gap between germline ends came to 12 bases. This CDR3 comprises 14 residues. Researchers made TCR beta libraries by using iRepertoire HTBI primers and running Arm-PCR on CDR3 regions. TCRdb passed the multiplex PCR reads through MiXCR, listing each CDR3 protein once. The table has 380,000 or so distinct CDR3 sequences, roughly 17% seen once; the top ten hold 20% to 25%. In the case of this clonotype: Its cognate antigen is unknown. A much larger clone is a single base away; this may be a read error.

The same sample was also used in a study of T cells in Graves' hyperthyroidism and ophthalmopathy. That source notes: Clinical symptoms, serum thyroxine, TRAb, thyroid ultrasound and orbital computed tomography informed diagnoses.

This chain links TRBV6-2 or TRBV6-3 with TRBJ2-5; no clear D. The clonotype comes from a woman younger than 35 with Graves disease. The sequencing here drew on peripheral blood mononuclear cells (PBMCs), taken at new diagnosis, from a patient treated with antithyroid drugs. Written as DNA, the CDR3 is TGTGCCAGCAGTGAAGGGCCGCTTCAAGAGACCCAGTACTTC. This translates into CASSEGPLQETQYF.